Following are 14 T cell receptor beta chains from one sample sequenced in a study of CD8+ T cells in alopecia areata. Researchers sorted pooled cutaneous lymph node cells on the basis of CD4, CD8alpha, NKG2D, NKG2ACE and other markers. Extracted from the samples, RNA was reverse transcribed into cDNA to serve as the sequencing template. TCRdb's table, derived via immunoSEQ multiplex PCR, lists solely in-frame clones and lacks some. Altogether 250,000 or so clones were found in the sample, and no singletons occur. The sample consisted of CD4+ T cells sorted from a lymph node. The receptors stem from a C3H/HeJ mouse with alopecia areata. This mouse strain has H2-k as its MHC haplotype.

There are a few counts of this clone. The gene names here belong to mouse. The read falls 4 residues short of the CDR3 end, and the missing part is taken from the germline J gene. The V and J genes are TRBV19 and TRBJ2-5, with a weak D call TRBD1 (5 bases). CDR1 FNHDT and CDR2 SITEND come from the germline V gene (reference sequence). The CDR3 spans 13 residues. V lost 7 bases and J 0 bases, leaving 9 bases between the germline ends. Partial CDR3 DNA: TGTGCCAGCCGGACATTTAACCAAGAC. It translates to CASRTFNQD. The full CDR3 sequence reads CASRTFNQDTQYF.

Note on this clone: Germline and genes here are mouse. The observed sequence ends 3 residues before the CDR3 terminus, with the missing tail filled in from the germline J gene. The chain has TRBV1 and TRBJ1-6; possibly TRBD1 for D (5 bases). TRBJ1-6 is treated as an ORF (open reading frame) with a function not yet certain. The CDR3 extends over 15 amino acids. Trimming cost V 0 bases and J 7 bases, with 10 bases left between them. Germline V gene data show CDR1 as NSQYPW and CDR2 as LRSPGD (reference sequence). The CDR3 bases that were read are TGCACCTGCAGTGCAGATGGGGGTGGAAATTCGCCC. Encoded protein: CTCSADGGGNSP. The complete CDR3 sequence is CTCSADGGGNSPLYF.

Points on this clone: Here the gene names and germline are mouse. The read falls 4 residues short of the CDR3 end, and the missing part is taken from the germline J gene. The chain links TRBV5 to TRBJ2-3; the match to TRBD2 covers 12 bases. V dropped 0 bases and J dropped 0; count of bases not matched to a gene: 10. This CDR3 is built from 20 residues. Germline lookup yields CDR1 LGHNA and CDR2 YNLKQL (reference sequence). CDR3 sequence: CASSQDARDWGASSAETLYF. The covered CDR3 bases are TGTGCCAGCAGCCAAGATGCCCGGGACTGGGGGGCTTCTAGTGCAGAA.

This clone appeared a few times. The gene names here belong to mouse. The read halts 4 residues ahead of the CDR3 end, with the missing end drawn from the germline J gene. The rearrangement links TRBV1 to TRBJ1-1, with D maybe TRBD1 (5 bases). Germline CDR1 and CDR2: NSQYPW and LRSPGD (reference sequence). The CDR3 runs 12 residues. This CDR3 is CTCSAWTTEVFF. The CDR3 bases that were read are TGCACCTGCAGTGCTTGGACAACA.

A note on this clone: All gene names here are mouse names. The CDR3 goes on 4 residues after the read ends, and that part is filled in from the germline J gene. The sample carries other DNA sequences with the same CDR3. The chain combines TRBV13-3 with TRBJ1-2; the match to TRBD1 covers 8 bases. The CDR3 sequence is 13 residues long. The germline gives CDR1 NNHDY, CDR2 SYVADS. The ends lost 5 bases at V and 1 base at J; junction bases unmatched: 1. The CDR3 bases that were read are TGTGCCAGCAGAGACAGGGGAAACTCC. It encodes CASRDRGNS. The whole CDR3 sequence is CASRDRGNSDYTF.

About this clone itself: Each gene name is a mouse one. The read falls 4 residues short of the CDR3 end, and the missing part is taken from the germline J gene. This chain joins TRBV1 and TRBJ2-1; 11 positions agree with TRBD2. The CDR3 extends over 15 amino acids. J was trimmed by 6 bases and V by 4 bases; bases with no gene match: 5. Germline-derived CDR1 and CDR2 are NSQYPW and LRSPGD (reference sequence). The DNA read from the CDR3 is TGCACCTGCAGTGAGGGACTGGGGGTCCTTGCT. Residues: CTCSEGLGVLA. The whole CDR3 region reads CTCSEGLGVLAEQFF.

This clone has more than one count but fewer than ten. The listed genes are named as in mouse. CDR3: CASGDRGRVSAETLYF. CDR3 DNA, as far as it was read: TGTGCCAGCGGGGACAGGGGGCGCGTGAGTGCAGAA. V gene TRBV13-2 combines with J gene TRBJ2-3, with 11 positions matching TRBD1. The read ends 4 residues early relative to the CDR3; the germline J gene fills the gap. Germline CDR1 NNHNN, CDR2 SYGAGS (reference sequence). CDR3 length: 16 residues. V shed 5 bases, J shed 0 bases, and the junction held 5 bases outside the gene matches.

There are a few counts of this clone. Genes here carry mouse names. The read finishes 4 residues shy of the CDR3 end, and the germline J gene is used to complete it. Other DNA variants within this sample encode the same CDR3. V gene TRBV5 combines with J gene TRBJ2-5; 10 nucleotides match TRBD2. This CDR3 is 14 amino acids long. Germline V gives CDR1 LGHNA, CDR2 YNLKQL (reference sequence). CDR3 DNA, as far as it was read: TGTGCCAGCAGCCTCGACTGGGGGGAAGAC. Protein: CASSLDWGED. The CDR3 as a whole reads CASSLDWGEDTQYF.

This clone was seen only a few times. Gene names are the mouse ones. The missing CDR3 end, 4 residues past where the read stops, is filled in from the germline J gene. The chain employs TRBV13-3 and TRBJ2-7, with 7 nucleotides matching TRBD1. Germline V gives CDR1 NNHDY, CDR2 SYVADS. The length of the CDR3 is 14 residues. The CDR3 loop reads CASSDSPGGYEQYF. The DNA read from the CDR3 is TGTGCCAGCAGTGATTCCCCAGGGGGATAT.

As regards this clone: Genes and germline are mouse. The read falls 4 residues short of the CDR3 end, and the missing part is taken from the germline J gene. V gene TRBV14 combines with J gene TRBJ2-7, with TRBD2 identical over 7 bases. V was pared by 1 base and J by 0 bases, with 1 base of the junction left unmatched. Germline V CDR1 and CDR2: SGHDT, FRDEAV. The CDR3 contains 14 residues. CDR3 DNA, as far as it was read: TGTGCCAGCAGTTTCGGGGGGGTCTCCTAT. The encoded protein is CASSFGGVSY. The whole CDR3 protein reads CASSFGGVSYEQYF.

This clone was observed a few times. Gene names and germline match the mouse. The CDR3 end falls 4 residues outside the read, so it is completed with the germline J gene. The chain joins TRBV19 to TRBJ2-7, with no clear D. The CDR3 covers 12 residues. Germline values: CDR1 FNHDT, CDR2 SITEND (reference sequence). CDR3 sequence: CASSTGSYEQYF. Partial CDR3 DNA: TGTGCCAGCAGTACAGGCAGTTAT. The full variable domain, in which reference TRBV19 and TRBJ2-7 provide the parts outside the CDR3, is GGIITQTPKFLIGQEGQKLTLKCQQNFNHDTMYWYRQDSGKGLRLIYYSITENDLQKGDLSEGYDASREKKSSFSLTVTSAQKNEMAVFLCASSTGSYEQYFGPGTRLTVL.

This clone was seen a few times. Mouse gene names apply. CDR3 bases read: TGTGCCAGCAGTCAGGGACTGGGGCGCTATGCT. It specifies CASSQGLGRYA. The CDR3 reads in full as CASSQGLGRYAEQFF. This sequence joins TRBV19 and TRBJ2-1; 10 bases are shared with TRBD2. The read is 4 residues too short to cover the CDR3 end, so that end is filled in from the germline J gene. Germline V lookup: CDR1 FNHDT, CDR2 SITEND (reference sequence). V dropped 4 bases and J dropped 3; count of bases not matched to a gene: 4. The CDR3 is 15 amino acids.

This clone was picked up a small number of times. Germline and genes: mouse. CDR3 residues: CASRPVQGANTGQLYF. CDR3 DNA, as far as it was read: TGTGCCAGCAGGCCCGTGCAGGGGGCAAACACCGGG. This chain connects TRBV13-1 to TRBJ2-2, with 7 nucleotides matching TRBD1. The read gets to within 4 residues of the CDR3 end, and the germline J gene fills in the rest. J was trimmed by 0 bases and V by 5 bases; bases with no gene match: 7. The CDR3 length is 16 residues. The germline V gene has CDR1 NSHNY and CDR2 SYGAGN.

Worth noting for this clone: Gene names follow the mouse nomenclature. Read sequence stops 4 residues before the CDR3 end, and the germline J gene provides the missing end. The chain links TRBV1 to TRBJ2-1; 7 nucleotides agree with TRBD1. This CDR3 contains 15 residues. V shed 0 bases and J 3 bases; nucleotides not matched to a gene: 2. Germline V gene sequence: CDR1 NSQYPW, CDR2 LRSPGD (reference sequence). The CDR3: CTCSAEQGSYAEQFF. Partial CDR3 DNA: TGCACCTGCAGTGCAGAACAGGGGTCCTATGCT. Filled out from reference TRBV1 and TRBJ2-1, the complete variable domain reads VTLLEQNPRWRLVPRGQAVNLRCILKNSQYPWMSWYQQDLQKQLQWLFTLRSPGDKEVKSLPGADYLATRVTDTELRLQVANMSQGRTLYCTCSAEQGSYAEQFFGPGTRLTVL.